This paragraph reports one T cell receptor (beta chain). The antigen remains unidentified. This entry is derived from a study of cytomegalovirus exposure and HLA in healthy donors. Study-wide context: Of a few hundred genotyped donors, more than 65% grouped in the Caucasian-associated ancestry cluster. Findings and caveats of the study: In a later analysis, HLA-C alleles had the fewest associated TCRs, DRB1 alleles the most.

PCR involved 60 Vbeta and 13 Jbeta primers. The protocol was immunoSEQ multiplex PCR, while the TCRdb copy is restricted to in-frame clones and leaves out a portion. This sample has about 120,000 clones, with approximately 80% found just once. CDR1 is SGHRS, CDR2 YFSETQ, per germline. CDR3 length: 16 amino acids. After removal of 7 bases from V and 6 bases from J, the junction contained 9 bases not matched to a gene. The receptor comes from a man aged 50 to 60 in good health and CMV-seronegative. The chain is built from TRBV5-1 and TRBJ2-2; 13 nucleotides agree with TRBD2. Sequencing was carried out using PBMCs. This CDR3 reads CASGELGTSGAGELFF. In DNA form, the CDR3 reads TGCGCCAGCGGAGAGCTCGGGACTAGCGGGGCCGGGGAGCTGTTTTTT.